The clone carrying this T cell receptor beta chain was seen at least ten times. Trimming removed 3 bases from V and 8 bases from J, with 12 bases in between. The CDR3 is 13 residues long. Germline CDR1 reads SGDLS; CDR2 reads YYNGEE. The data stem from a study of neurological immune-mediated disorders. As for time point: technical triplicate 1. TCRdb called the 5' RACE reads again in MiXCR, with one record for every CDR3 protein. The table shows about 38,000 distinct CDR3 sequences, with 11% occurring only once. The TCR was taken from a man aged 55-75 years with HTLV-1-associated myelopathy (HAM/TSP). Input material: PBMCs. The chain is built from TRBV9 and TRBJ2-1; a weak D match, TRBD2 (5 bases). CDR3 nucleotides: TGTGCCAGCAGCGGAACTAGTTGGGATGAGCAGTTCTTC. Its protein is CASSGTSWDEQFF.